These 27 T cell receptor beta chains came from one sample sequenced in a study of cytomegalovirus exposure and HLA in healthy donors. Sequencing used immunoSEQ multiplex PCR; TCRdb keeps in-frame clones, though not all of them. Among 190,000 or so clones listed, approximately 83% were seen once. Sequenced material: PBMCs. Source of these receptors: a woman aged 18-29 years in good health and CMV-seropositive.

J is TRBJ1-4 and V is TRBV5-4; D is undetermined. This CDR3 has 13 amino acids. Per the germline V gene, CDR1 is SGHNT and CDR2 is YYREEE (reference sequence). Trimming removed 5 bases from V and 6 bases from J, with 11 bases in between. CDR3 residues: CASRAQQDEKLFF. The CDR3 DNA is TGTGCCAGCAGGGCCCAGCAGGATGAAAAACTGTTTTTT.

The rearrangement uses TRBV5-5 and TRBJ2-7, with 8 nucleotides matching TRBD1. The CDR3 has 13 amino acids. Germline V gene data show CDR1 as SGHKS and CDR2 as YYEKEE (reference sequence). V was pared by 4 bases and J by 3 bases, with 3 bases of the junction left unmatched. The CDR3 is CASSQGAGYEQYF. The CDR3 DNA follows: TGTGCCAGCAGCCAGGGGGCTGGCTACGAGCAGTACTTC.

CDR3 nucleotides: TGTGCCAGCAGCTTGGGGACAGAGAACACCGGGGAGCTGTTTTTT. This sequence encodes CASSLGTENTGELFF. V and J are TRBV5-4 and TRBJ2-2, with D perhaps TRBD1 (6 bases). Trimming shortened V by 0 bases and J by 1 base, and 7 bases separated the two germline ends. Germline lookup yields CDR1 SGHNT and CDR2 YYREEE (reference sequence). CDR3 size: 15 residues.

The rearrangement uses TRBV6-5 and TRBJ1-3; a possible D gene is TRBD1 (6 bases). Germline V lookup: CDR1 MNHEY, CDR2 SVGAGI. This CDR3 contains 12 residues. Trimming pared 7 bases from V and 7 bases from J, leaving 11 bases between. The CDR3: CASTRGDNTIYF. DNA for the CDR3: TGTGCCAGCACCAGGGGAGACAACACCATATATTTT.

The V gene is TRBV4-3, the J gene TRBJ2-5, with TRBD2 matching over 10 bases. The CDR3 extends over 16 amino acids. CDR1 is LGHNA and CDR2 is YSLEER in the germline V gene. V dropped 1 base and J dropped 5; count of bases not matched to a gene: 7. The CDR3, as DNA: TGCGCCAGCAGCCAAGGCCTACTAGCGGGGCCGGAGACCCAGTACTTC. This codes for CASSQGLLAGPETQYF.

CDR3 bases: TGTGCCAGCAGCCGTATCGGGGGGAGTCCAACTAATGAAAAACTGTTTTTT. It codes for CASSRIGGSPTNEKLFF. This chain uses TRBV25-1 with TRBJ1-4; maybe TRBD1 (5 bases). Trimming removed 6 bases from V and 0 bases from J, with 17 bases in between. The CDR3 has 17 residues. Germline CDR1 reads MGHDK; CDR2 reads SYGVNS.

The CDR3 loop reads CASHRDGYEQYF. As DNA, the CDR3 is TGTGCCAGTCACAGGGACGGCTACGAGCAGTACTTC. This chain uses TRBV2 with TRBJ2-7; D possibly corresponds to TRBD1 (6 bases). This CDR3 has 12 amino acids. The germline CDR1 and CDR2 sequences are SNHLY and FYNNEI. V gave up 9 bases and J gave up 3 bases, with 12 bases separating them.

The chain carries TRBV9 and TRBJ2-2, with a tentative D call TRBD1 (6 bases). Trimming left V 4 bases short and J 4 bases short, with 17 bases between. The CDR3 runs 16 residues. From germline, CDR1 is SGDLS and CDR2 YYNGEE. The CDR3 sequence is CASSPRTAGGTGELFF. The CDR3 bases are TGTGCCAGCAGCCCACGGACAGCCGGTGGCACCGGGGAGCTGTTTTTT.

The rearrangement joins TRBV2 to TRBJ2-2; D possibly corresponds to TRBD1 (6 bases). The germline V and J ends were trimmed by 6 bases and 0 bases, with 14 bases remaining between them. This CDR3 comprises 16 residues. Germline V CDR1 and CDR2: SNHLY, FYNNEI. This CDR3 is CASRYDRSPNTGELFF. The CDR3 DNA reads as TGTGCCAGCAGATACGACAGGTCCCCGAACACCGGGGAGCTGTTTTTT.

The rearrangement joins TRBV5-4 to TRBJ1-4; the match to TRBD1 covers 7 bases. Germline lookup yields CDR1 SGHNT and CDR2 YYREEE (reference sequence). This CDR3 has 15 amino acids. The V segment lost 1 base and the J segment 11 bases; nucleotides outside the gene matches: 11. DNA of the CDR3: TGTGCCAGCAGCTTGAACCCAACAGGGGCTGGGAAACTGTTTTTT. This encodes CASSLNPTGAGKLFF.

This clone showed up many times. V and J are TRBV4-3 and TRBJ2-2; D is ambiguous. V shed 1 base and J shed 2 bases, with 11 bases lying between them. The germline CDR1 and CDR2 sequences are LGHNA and YSLEER. The CDR3 is 16 residues long. The DNA for the CDR3 is TGCGCCAGCAGCCAAGGGCCAGACATCAACACCGGGGAGCTGTTTTTT. The encoded protein is CASSQGPDINTGELFF.

The CDR3 here is CASSIRSSIHEQYF. In DNA form, the CDR3 reads TGCGCCAGCAGCATCCGATCTAGCATACACGAGCAGTACTTC. The chain combines TRBV5-1 with TRBJ2-7, with D tentatively TRBD2 (5 bases). The germline gives CDR1 SGHRS, CDR2 YFSETQ. V shed 4 bases and J shed 5 bases, with 16 bases lying between them. This CDR3 spans 14 amino acids.

The J gene is TRBJ2-7, the V gene TRBV18; 9 positions match TRBD2. The V gene end was trimmed by 1 base and the J gene end by 5 bases; junction bases not matched to a gene: 6. The CDR3 has 15 amino acids. Germline V lookup: CDR1 KGHSH, CDR2 LQKENI. CDR3 amino acids: CASSPLGGGANEQYF. The CDR3 DNA is TGTGCCAGCTCACCACTAGGCGGGGGGGCCAACGAGCAGTACTTC.

The rearrangement joins TRBV5-1 to TRBJ2-7, with D maybe TRBD2 (7 bases). V shed 0 bases and J shed 0 bases, with 16 bases lying between them. The V gene's germline CDR1 is SGHRS and CDR2 YFSETQ. The CDR3 consists of 17 residues. The CDR3 DNA is TGCGCCAGCAGCTTGGTGGTGGGGGGGCCACTCTCCTACGAGCAGTACTTC. Amino acids: CASSLVVGGPLSYEQYF.

This clone was picked up one time. The CDR3 spells CASSIQGKVATEAFF. The CDR3 nucleotides are TGTGCCAGTAGTATACAGGGTAAAGTGGCCACTGAAGCTTTCTTT. This chain joins TRBV19 and TRBJ1-1; tentative D call: TRBD1 (5 bases). The CDR3 extends over 15 amino acids. V gave up 2 bases and J gave up 4 bases, with 14 bases separating them. CDR1 LNHDA and CDR2 SQIVND come from the germline V gene (reference sequence).

This chain joins TRBV6-5 and TRBJ1-1; 7 nucleotides align to TRBD1. The germline gives CDR1 MNHEY, CDR2 SVGAGI. This CDR3 is 14 amino acids long. The trim removed 5 bases at V and 3 bases at J, leaving 6 bases unmatched. The CDR3 DNA follows: TGTGCCAGCAGTCTTTGGCAGGGGGACACTGAAGCTTTCTTT. This encodes CASSLWQGDTEAFF.

In DNA form, the CDR3 reads TGTGCCATCAGTGCCCGGTTTTCGGGACAGGGGGCTCCAGATACGCAGTATTTT. It is translated as CAISARFSGQGAPDTQYF. The chain recombines TRBV10-3 with TRBJ2-3; 12 nucleotides align to TRBD1. Germline values: CDR1 ENHRY, CDR2 SYGVKD. The CDR3 is 18 amino acids. J was trimmed by 4 bases and V by 4 bases; bases with no gene match: 12.

The V gene is TRBV19, the J gene TRBJ1-5; the D is unclear. Germline CDR1 LNHDA, CDR2 SQIVND (reference sequence). V shed 4 bases and J shed 7 bases, with 11 bases lying between them. This CDR3 region has 13 residues. For the CDR3, the DNA is TGTGCCAGTAGTACCCTGGAGGCCCAGCCCCAGCATTTT. This translates into CASSTLEAQPQHF.

This chain uses TRBV15 with TRBJ1-2; D may be TRBD1 (5 bases). Looked up from germline, CDR1 is LNHNV and CDR2 is YYDKDF (reference sequence). This CDR3 region has 14 residues. V gave up 3 bases and J gave up 7 bases, with 15 bases separating them. The CDR3 is CATSSPGRGGGYTF. In DNA, the CDR3 is TGTGCCACCAGCAGCCCGGGACGCGGGGGTGGCTACACCTTC.

Here the CDR3 DNA reads TGCGCCAGCAGCCCTGGGGCAGGGGAAGAGACCCAGTACTTC. It yields the protein CASSPGAGEETQYF. The chain combines TRBV5-1 with TRBJ2-5; perhaps TRBD1 as D (6 bases). Germline CDR1 and CDR2: SGHRS and YFSETQ. This CDR3 contains 14 residues. Trimming pared 4 bases from V and 3 bases from J, leaving 13 bases between. Full variable domain (remainder filled in from reference TRBV5-1 and TRBJ2-5): KAGVTQTPRYLIKTRGQQVTLSCSPISGHRSVSWYQQTPGQGLQFLFEYFSETQRNKGNFPGRFSGRQFSNSRSEMNVSTLELGDSALYLCASSPGAGEETQYFGPGTRLLVL.

The V call is TRBV7-9, the J call TRBJ1-2; D is possibly TRBD1 (5 bases). Germline values: CDR1 SEHNR, CDR2 FQNEAQ (reference sequence). The CDR3 sequence is 12 residues long. V was trimmed by 5 bases and J by 7 bases, leaving 11 bases between them. This chain's CDR3 is CASSLQGSGYTF. In DNA, the CDR3 is TGTGCCAGCAGCCTTCAGGGCTCTGGCTACACCTTC.

The chain has TRBV19 and TRBJ2-7; TRBD1 might be the D (5 bases). There are 15 residues in the CDR3. V was clipped by 5 bases and J by 2 bases, with 16 bases between them. Germline loops: CDR1 LNHDA, CDR2 SQIVND (reference sequence). CDR3 sequence (DNA): TGTGCCAGTAGTTTTGGTACAGGAGCACCCTACGAGCAGTACTTC. This codes for CASSFGTGAPYEQYF. Full variable domain (outside the CDR3, taken from reference TRBV19 and TRBJ2-7): DGGITQSPKYLFRKEGQNVTLSCEQNLNHDAMYWYRQDPGQGLRLIYYSQIVNDFQKGDIAEGYSVSREKKESFPLTVTSAQKNPTAFYLCASSFGTGAPYEQYFGPGTRLTVT.

The chain couples TRBV7-9 to TRBJ1-2; D unresolved. V was trimmed by 1 base and J by 5 bases, leaving 8 bases between them. The CDR3 consists of 13 residues. CDR1 is SEHNR and CDR2 is FQNEAQ in the germline V gene (reference sequence). CDR3 protein: CASSLVPGYGYTF. The CDR3 nucleotides read TGTGCCAGCAGCTTAGTCCCCGGGTATGGCTACACCTTC.

The V and J genes are TRBV11-2 and TRBJ1-2; TRBD1 matches 9 bases. CDR3 length: 17 amino acids. CDR1 SGHAT and CDR2 FQNNGV come from the germline V gene. V lost 5 bases and J lost 0; bases outside the gene matches: 10. The CDR3 region is CASSEGTGRRTNYGYTF. The CDR3 nucleotides read TGTGCCAGCAGCGAAGGGACAGGGCGGAGAACTAACTATGGCTACACCTTC. Drawing the rest from reference TRBV11-2 and TRBJ1-2, the complete variable domain is EAGVAQSPRYKIIEKRQSVAFWCNPISGHATLYWYQQILGQGPKLLIQFQNNGVVDDSQLPKDRFSAERLKGVDSTLKIQPAKLEDSAVYLCASSEGTGRRTNYGYTFGSGTRLTVV.

The genes are TRBV6-1 and TRBJ1-6, with D uncertain. Germline assignment: CDR1 MNHNS and CDR2 SASEGT. With 1 base removed from V and 0 bases from J, the gap between germline ends came to 7 bases. This CDR3 region has 16 residues. CDR3: CASSEGEGSYNSPLHF. In nucleotides, the CDR3 is TGTGCCAGCAGTGAAGGTGAGGGCTCCTATAATTCACCCCTCCACTTT.

The rearrangement links TRBV12-2 to TRBJ1-4. TRBV12-2 is annotated as a pseudogene. The length of the CDR3 is 15 residues. The DNA of the CDR3 is TGTGCAAGTCGCTTAGGACTCCCAGAGAGGGAAAAACTGTTTTTT. Translated: CASRLGLPEREKLFF.

V is TRBV19 and J is TRBJ1-1; D is perhaps TRBD1 (5 bases). Germline V CDR1 and CDR2: LNHDA, SQIVND (reference sequence). Trimming removed 7 bases from V and 1 base from J, with 13 bases in between. This CDR3 comprises 14 residues. The CDR3 here is CASTLRRGNTEAFF. The CDR3 coding sequence is TGTGCCAGTACCTTGCGAAGGGGGAACACTGAAGCTTTCTTT. The variable domain in full, with the rest retrieved from reference TRBV19 and TRBJ1-1, is DGGITQSPKYLFRKEGQNVTLSCEQNLNHDAMYWYRQDPGQGLRLIYYSQIVNDFQKGDIAEGYSVSREKKESFPLTVTSAQKNPTAFYLCASTLRRGNTEAFFGQGTRLTVV.